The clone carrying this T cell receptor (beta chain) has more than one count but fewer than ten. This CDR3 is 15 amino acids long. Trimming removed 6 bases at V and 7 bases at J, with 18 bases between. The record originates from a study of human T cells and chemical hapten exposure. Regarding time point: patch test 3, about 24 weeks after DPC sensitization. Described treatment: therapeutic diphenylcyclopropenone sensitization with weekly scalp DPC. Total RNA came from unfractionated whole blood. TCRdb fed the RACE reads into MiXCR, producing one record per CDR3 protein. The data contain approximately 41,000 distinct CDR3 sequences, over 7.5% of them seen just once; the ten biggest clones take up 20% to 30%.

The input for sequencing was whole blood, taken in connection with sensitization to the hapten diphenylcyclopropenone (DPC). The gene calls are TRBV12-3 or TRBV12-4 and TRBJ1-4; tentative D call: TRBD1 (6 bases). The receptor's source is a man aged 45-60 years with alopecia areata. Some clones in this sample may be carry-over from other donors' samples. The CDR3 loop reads CASSRSQGGGEKLFF. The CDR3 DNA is TGTGCCAGCAGCCGCTCTCAGGGAGGGGGTGAAAAACTGTTTTTT.